The source of this TCR beta chain is a study of shared clonotypes between healthy human individuals. The method was immunoSEQ multiplex PCR; TCRdb's version includes in-frame clones alone and lacks a portion of them. Altogether over 850,000 clones are present, around 82% being singletons, with the ten largest covering approximately 0.5%. V was cut by 0 bases and J by 0 bases, with 10 bases left in between. This CDR3 has 16 amino acids. Per germline, CDR1 SGHRS and CDR2 YFSETQ. The TCR originated in a man between 18 and 35 years old in good health. Some clones in this sample may be carry-over from other donors' samples. The specimen sequenced was memory CD4+ T cells from PBMCs. The subset: CD45RA-negative fraction. The gene calls are TRBV5-1 and TRBJ1-3; D perhaps matches TRBD1 (5 bases). The CDR3 DNA reads as TGCGCCAGCAGCTTGGGGGGACCGGACTCTGGAAACACCATATATTTT. This encodes CASSLGGPDSGNTIYF.